This T cell receptor (beta chain) emerged from a study of blood T cell repertoires in COVID-19. Whole-study context: Samples of COVID-19 (acute and convalescent) were obtained from the United States, Italy and Spain. Sources were T cells, B-cell-depleted T cells, or PBMCs; the material itself was cDNA or gDNA.

Participants' own reports of clinical history determined their cohort assignment. V trimming: 5 bases; J trimming: 5 bases; junction bases outside the gene matches: 3. Germline CDR1 is SNHLY and CDR2 is FYNNEI. CDR3 length: 12 residues. Per the study methods: Amplified reference gene primers provided the basis for estimating nucleated cell counts. Here immunoSEQ multiplex PCR was the method, and the copy in TCRdb shows in-frame clones only, minus some. V, J and clone size derive from that table, while D and trimming were established from the DNA sequence. The sample lists about 270,000 clones, 75% to 85% occurring once.

This receptor was obtained from a woman aged 50 to 60 with acute COVID-19. J is TRBJ2-7 and V is TRBV2; 7 bases match TRBD1. The sequenced sample was PBMCs or T cells enriched from blood (not recorded which). The CDR3 loop reads CASSRDRNEQYF. The CDR3 DNA follows: TGTGCCAGCAGTCGGGACAGAAACGAGCAGTACTTC.